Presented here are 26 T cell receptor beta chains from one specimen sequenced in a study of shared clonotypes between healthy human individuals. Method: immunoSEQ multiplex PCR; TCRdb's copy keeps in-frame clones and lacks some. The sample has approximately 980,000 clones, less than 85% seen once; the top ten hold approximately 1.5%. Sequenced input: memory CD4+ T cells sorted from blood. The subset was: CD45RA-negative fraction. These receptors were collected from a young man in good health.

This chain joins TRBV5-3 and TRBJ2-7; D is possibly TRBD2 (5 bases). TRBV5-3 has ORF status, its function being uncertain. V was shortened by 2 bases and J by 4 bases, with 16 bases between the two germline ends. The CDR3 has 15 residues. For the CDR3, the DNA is TGTGCCAGAAGCTTCCAAACCCGAGGGTCTTACGAGCAGTACTTC. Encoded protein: CARSFQTRGSYEQYF.

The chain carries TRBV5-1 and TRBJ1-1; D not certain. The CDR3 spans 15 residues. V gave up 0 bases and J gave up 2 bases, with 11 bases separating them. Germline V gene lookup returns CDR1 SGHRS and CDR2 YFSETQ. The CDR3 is CASSLDGGKNTEAFF. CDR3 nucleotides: TGCGCCAGCAGCTTGGATGGCGGGAAAAACACTGAAGCTTTCTTT.

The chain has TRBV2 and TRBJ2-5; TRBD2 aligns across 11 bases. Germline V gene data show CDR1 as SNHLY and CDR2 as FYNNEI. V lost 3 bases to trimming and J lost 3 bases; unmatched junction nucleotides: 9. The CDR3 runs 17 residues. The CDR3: CASSDWASGGTKETQYF. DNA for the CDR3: TGTGCCAGCAGTGATTGGGCTAGCGGGGGGACCAAAGAGACCCAGTACTTC.

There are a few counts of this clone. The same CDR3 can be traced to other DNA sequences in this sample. The CDR3 nucleotides read TGTGCCAGCAGTTACTCTGGGCAGGGGAGGGAAAAACTGTTTTTT. Amino acid sequence: CASSYSGQGREKLFF. The rearrangement joins TRBV6-6 to TRBJ1-4; TRBD1 might be the D (6 bases). V was clipped by 0 bases and J by 8 bases, with 13 bases between them. Germline V gene lookup returns CDR1 MNHNY and CDR2 SVGAGI (reference sequence). The CDR3 length is 15 residues.

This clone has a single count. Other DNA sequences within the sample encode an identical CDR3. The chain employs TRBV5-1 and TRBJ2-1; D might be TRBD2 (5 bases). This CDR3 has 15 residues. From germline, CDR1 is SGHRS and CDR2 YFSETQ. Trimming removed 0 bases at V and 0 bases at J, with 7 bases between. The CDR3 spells CASSLVRGSYNEQFF. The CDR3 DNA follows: TGCGCCAGCAGCTTGGTCCGGGGCTCCTACAATGAGCAGTTCTTC.

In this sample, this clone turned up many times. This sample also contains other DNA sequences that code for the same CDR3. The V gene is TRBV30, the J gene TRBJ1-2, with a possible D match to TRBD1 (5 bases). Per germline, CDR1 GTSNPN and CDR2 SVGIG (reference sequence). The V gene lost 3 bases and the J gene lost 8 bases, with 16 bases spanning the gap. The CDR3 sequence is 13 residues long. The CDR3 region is CAWSPGAPGGYTF. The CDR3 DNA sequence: TGTGCCTGGAGCCCTGGGGCACCGGGGGGCTACACCTTC. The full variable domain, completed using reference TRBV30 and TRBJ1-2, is SQTIHQWPATLVQPVGSPLSLECTVEGTSNPNLYWYRQAAGRGLQLLFYSVGIGQISSEVPQNLSASRPQDRQFILSSKKLLLSDSGFYLCAWSPGAPGGYTFGSGTRLTVV.

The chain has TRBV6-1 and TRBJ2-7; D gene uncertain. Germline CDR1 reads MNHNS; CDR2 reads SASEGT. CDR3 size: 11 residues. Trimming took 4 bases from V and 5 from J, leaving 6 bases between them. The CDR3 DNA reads TGTGCCAGCAGTGTATGGGACGAGCAGTACTTC. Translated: CASSVWDEQYF.

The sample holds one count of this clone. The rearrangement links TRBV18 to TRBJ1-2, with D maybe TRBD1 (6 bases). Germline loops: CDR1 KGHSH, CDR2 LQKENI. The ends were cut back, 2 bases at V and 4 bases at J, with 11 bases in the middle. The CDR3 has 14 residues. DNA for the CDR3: TGTGCCAGCTCACCAGGTCCGGGGGCCTATGGCTACACCTTC. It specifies CASSPGPGAYGYTF. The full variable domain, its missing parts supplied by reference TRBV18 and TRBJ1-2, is NAGVMQNPRHLVRRRGQEARLRCSPMKGHSHVYWYRQLPEEGLKFMVYLQKENIIDESGMPKERFSAEFPKEGPSILRIQQVVRGDSAAYFCASSPGPGAYGYTFGSGTRLTVV.

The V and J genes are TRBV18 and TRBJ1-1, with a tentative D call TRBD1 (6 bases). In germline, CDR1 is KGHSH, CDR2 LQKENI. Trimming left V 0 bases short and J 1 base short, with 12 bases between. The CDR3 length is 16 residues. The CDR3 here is CASSPPATGQNTEAFF. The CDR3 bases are TGTGCCAGCTCACCACCGGCTACAGGGCAGAACACTGAAGCTTTCTTT.

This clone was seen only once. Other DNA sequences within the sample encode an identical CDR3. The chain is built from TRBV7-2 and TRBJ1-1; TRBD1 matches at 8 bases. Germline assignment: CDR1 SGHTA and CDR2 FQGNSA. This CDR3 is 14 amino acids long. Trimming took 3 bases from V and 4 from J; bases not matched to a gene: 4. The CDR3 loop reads CASSLNRGGTEAFF. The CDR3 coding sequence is TGTGCCAGCAGCTTGAACAGGGGGGGCACTGAAGCTTTCTTT.

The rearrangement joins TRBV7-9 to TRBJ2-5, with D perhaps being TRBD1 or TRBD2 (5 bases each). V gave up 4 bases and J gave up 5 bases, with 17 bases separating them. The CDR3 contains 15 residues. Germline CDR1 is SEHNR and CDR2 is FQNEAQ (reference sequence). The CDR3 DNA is TGTGCCAGCAGCTCCGGGACCTTGACCGGCGAGACCCAGTACTTC. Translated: CASSSGTLTGETQYF. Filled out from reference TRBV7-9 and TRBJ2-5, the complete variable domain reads DTGVSQNPRHKITKRGQNVTFRCDPISEHNRLYWYRQTLGQGPEFLTYFQNEAQLEKSRLLSDRFSAERPKGSFSTLEIQRTEQGDSAMYLCASSSGTLTGETQYFGPGTRLLVL.

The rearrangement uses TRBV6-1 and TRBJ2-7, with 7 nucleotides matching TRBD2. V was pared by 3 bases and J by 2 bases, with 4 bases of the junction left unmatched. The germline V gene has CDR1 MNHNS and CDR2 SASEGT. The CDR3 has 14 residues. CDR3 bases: TGTGCCAGCAGTGAGGGGGGGGTTCCCTACGAGCAGTACTTC. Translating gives CASSEGGVPYEQYF.

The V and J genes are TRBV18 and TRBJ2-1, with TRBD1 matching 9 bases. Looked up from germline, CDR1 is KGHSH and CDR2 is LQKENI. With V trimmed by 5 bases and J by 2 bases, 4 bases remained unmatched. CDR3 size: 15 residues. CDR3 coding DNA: TGTGCCAGCTCAACTGGACAGGGGACCTACAATGAGCAGTTCTTC. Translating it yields CASSTGQGTYNEQFF.

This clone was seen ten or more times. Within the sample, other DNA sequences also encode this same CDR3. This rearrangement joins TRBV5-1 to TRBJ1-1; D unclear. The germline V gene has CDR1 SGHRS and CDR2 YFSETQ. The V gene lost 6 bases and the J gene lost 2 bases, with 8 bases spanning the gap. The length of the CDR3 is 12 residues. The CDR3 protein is CASKDVNTEAFF. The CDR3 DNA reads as TGCGCCAGCAAGGACGTAAACACTGAAGCTTTCTTT.

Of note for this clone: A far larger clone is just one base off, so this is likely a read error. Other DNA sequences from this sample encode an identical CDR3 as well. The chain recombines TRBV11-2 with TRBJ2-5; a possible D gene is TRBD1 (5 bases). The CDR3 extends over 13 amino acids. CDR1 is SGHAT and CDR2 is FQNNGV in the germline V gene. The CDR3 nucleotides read TGTGCCAGTAGCTTAGATCTGACAAGGGGCCAGTACTTC. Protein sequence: CASSLDLTRGQYF. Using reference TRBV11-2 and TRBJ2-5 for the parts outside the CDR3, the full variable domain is EAGVAQSPRYKIIEKRQSVAFWCNPISGHATLYWYQQILGQGPKLLIQFQNNGVVDDSQLPKDRFSAERLKGVDSTLKIQPAKLEDSAVYLCASSLDLTRGQYFGPGTRLLVL.

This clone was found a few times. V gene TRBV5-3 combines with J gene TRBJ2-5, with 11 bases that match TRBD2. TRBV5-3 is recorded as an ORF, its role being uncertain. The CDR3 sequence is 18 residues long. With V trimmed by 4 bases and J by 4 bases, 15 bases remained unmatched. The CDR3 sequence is CARSHLAGGRGLGETQYF. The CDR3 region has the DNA TGTGCCAGAAGCCACCTAGCGGGGGGCCGGGGATTAGGAGAGACCCAGTACTTC.

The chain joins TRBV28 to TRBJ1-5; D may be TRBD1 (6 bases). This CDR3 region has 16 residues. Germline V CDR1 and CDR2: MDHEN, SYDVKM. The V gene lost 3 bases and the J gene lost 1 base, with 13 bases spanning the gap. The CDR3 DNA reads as TGTGCCAGCAGTTTTGTTGGGACACCCAGCAATCAGCCCCAGCATTTT. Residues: CASSFVGTPSNQPQHF.

The CDR3 loop is CASSTPGGANTEAFF. The CDR3 DNA reads TGTGCCAGCAGCACGCCAGGGGGAGCGAACACTGAAGCTTTCTTT. The chain joins TRBV5-6 to TRBJ1-1; 7 bases align to TRBD1. Per germline, CDR1 SGHDT and CDR2 YYEEEE. This CDR3 is 15 amino acids long. V lost 4 bases to trimming and J lost 1 base; unmatched junction nucleotides: 7.

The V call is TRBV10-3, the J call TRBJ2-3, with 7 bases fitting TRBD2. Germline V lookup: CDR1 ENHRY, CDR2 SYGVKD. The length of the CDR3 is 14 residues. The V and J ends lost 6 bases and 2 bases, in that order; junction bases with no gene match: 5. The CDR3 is CAIRRLAYTDTQYF. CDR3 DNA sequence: TGTGCCATCAGAAGACTAGCCTACACAGATACGCAGTATTTT.

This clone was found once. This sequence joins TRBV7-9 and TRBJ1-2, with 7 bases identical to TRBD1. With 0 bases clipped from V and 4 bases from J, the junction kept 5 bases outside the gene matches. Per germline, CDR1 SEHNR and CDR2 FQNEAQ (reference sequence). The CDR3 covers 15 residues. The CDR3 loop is CASSLAAGGTYGYTF. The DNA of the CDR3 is TGTGCCAGCAGCTTAGCGGCAGGGGGTACCTATGGCTACACCTTC.

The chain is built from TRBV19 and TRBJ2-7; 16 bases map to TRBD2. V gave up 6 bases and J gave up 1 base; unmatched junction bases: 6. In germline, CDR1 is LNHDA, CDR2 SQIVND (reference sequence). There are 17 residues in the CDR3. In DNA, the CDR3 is TGTGCCAGTAGCGGGACTAGCGGGAGGGCTGCTTCCTACGAGCAGTACTTC. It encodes CASSGTSGRAASYEQYF.

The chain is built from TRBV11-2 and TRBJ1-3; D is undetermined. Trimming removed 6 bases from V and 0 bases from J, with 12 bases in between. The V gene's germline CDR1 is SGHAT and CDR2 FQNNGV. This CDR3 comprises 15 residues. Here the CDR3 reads CASRPDLISGNTIYF. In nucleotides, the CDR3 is TGTGCCAGCAGGCCCGATTTAATCTCTGGAAACACCATATATTTT.

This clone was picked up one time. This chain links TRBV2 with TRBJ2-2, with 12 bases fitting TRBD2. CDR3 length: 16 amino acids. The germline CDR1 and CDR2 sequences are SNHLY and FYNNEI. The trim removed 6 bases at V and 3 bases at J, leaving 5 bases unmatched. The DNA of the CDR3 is TGTGCCAGCAGCCGCCGACTAGCGGGAGACACCGGGGAGCTGTTTTTT. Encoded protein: CASSRRLAGDTGELFF. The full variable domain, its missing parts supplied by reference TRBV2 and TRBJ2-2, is EPEVTQTPSHQVTQMGQEVILRCVPISNHLYFYWYRQILGQKVEFLVSFYNNEISEKSEIFDDQFSVERPDGSNFTLKIRSTKLEDSAMYFCASSRRLAGDTGELFFGEGSRLTVL.

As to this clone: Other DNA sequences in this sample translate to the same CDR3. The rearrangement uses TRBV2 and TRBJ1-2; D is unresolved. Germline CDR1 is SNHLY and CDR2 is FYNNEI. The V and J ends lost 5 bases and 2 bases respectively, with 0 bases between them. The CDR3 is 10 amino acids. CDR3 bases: TGTGCCAGCAGTAACTATGGCTACACCTTC. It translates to CASSNYGYTF.

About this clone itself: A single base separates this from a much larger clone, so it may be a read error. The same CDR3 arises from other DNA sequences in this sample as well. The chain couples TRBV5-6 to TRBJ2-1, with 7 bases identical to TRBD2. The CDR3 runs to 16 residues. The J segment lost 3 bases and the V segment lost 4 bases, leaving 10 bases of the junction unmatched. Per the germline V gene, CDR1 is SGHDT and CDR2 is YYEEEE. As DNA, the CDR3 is TGTGCCAGCAGCACTCGGCTAGCGGAGTTCTACAATGAGCAGTTCTTC. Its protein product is CASSTRLAEFYNEQFF.

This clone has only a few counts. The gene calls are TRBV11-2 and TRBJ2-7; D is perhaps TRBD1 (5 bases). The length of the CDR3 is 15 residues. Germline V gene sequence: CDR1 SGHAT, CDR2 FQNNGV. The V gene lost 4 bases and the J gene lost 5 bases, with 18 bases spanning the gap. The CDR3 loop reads CASSSSKGQLHEQYF. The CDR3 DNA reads TGTGCCAGCAGCTCCTCTAAGGGGCAGCTCCACGAGCAGTACTTC.